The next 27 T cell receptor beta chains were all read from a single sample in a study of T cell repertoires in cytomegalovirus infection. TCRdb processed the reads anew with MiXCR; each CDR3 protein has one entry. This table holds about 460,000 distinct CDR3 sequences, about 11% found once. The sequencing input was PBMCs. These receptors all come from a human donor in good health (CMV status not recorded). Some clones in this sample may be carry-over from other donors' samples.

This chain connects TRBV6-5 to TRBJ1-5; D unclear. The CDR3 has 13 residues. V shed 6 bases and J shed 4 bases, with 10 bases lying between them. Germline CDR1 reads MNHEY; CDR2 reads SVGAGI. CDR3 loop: CASSLQQNQPQHF. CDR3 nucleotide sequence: TGTGCCAGCAGCCTACAGCAAAATCAGCCCCAGCATTTT.

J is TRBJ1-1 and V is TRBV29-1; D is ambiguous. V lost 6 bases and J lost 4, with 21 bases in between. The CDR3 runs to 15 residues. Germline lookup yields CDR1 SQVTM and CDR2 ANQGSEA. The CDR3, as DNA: TGCAGCGTCGAAAGGGTTAACACTGCAGGCACTGAAGCTTTCTTT. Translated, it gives CSVERVNTAGTEAFF.

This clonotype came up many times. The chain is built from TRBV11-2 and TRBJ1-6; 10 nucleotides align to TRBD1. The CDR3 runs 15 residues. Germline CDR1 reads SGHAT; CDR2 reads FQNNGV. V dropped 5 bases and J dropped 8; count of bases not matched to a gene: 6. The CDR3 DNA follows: TGTGCCAGCAGCCCCCGGGGGACAGGGGATTCACCCCTCCACTTT. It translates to CASSPRGTGDSPLHF. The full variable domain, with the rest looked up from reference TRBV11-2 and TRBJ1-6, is EAGVAQSPRYKIIEKRQSVAFWCNPISGHATLYWYQQILGQGPKLLIQFQNNGVVDDSQLPKDRFSAERLKGVDSTLKIQPAKLEDSAVYLCASSPRGTGDSPLHFGNGTRLTVT.

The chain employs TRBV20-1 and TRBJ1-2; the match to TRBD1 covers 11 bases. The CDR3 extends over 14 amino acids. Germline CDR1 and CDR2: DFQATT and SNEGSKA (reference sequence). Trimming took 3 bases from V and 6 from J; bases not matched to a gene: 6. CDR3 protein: CSASPGQGENGYTF. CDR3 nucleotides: TGCAGTGCTAGCCCGGGACAGGGGGAAAATGGCTACACCTTC.

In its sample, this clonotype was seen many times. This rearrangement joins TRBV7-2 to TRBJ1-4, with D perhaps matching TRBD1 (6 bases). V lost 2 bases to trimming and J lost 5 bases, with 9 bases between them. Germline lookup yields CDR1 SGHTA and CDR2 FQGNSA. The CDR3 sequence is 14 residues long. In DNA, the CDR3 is TGTGCCAGCAGCTTAACAGGGAGAAATGAAAAACTGTTTTTT. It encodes CASSLTGRNEKLFF.

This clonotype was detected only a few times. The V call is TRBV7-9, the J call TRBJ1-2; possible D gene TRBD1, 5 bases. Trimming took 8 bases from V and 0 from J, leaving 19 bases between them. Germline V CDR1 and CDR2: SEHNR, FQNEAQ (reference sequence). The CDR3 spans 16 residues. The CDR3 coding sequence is TGTGCCAGCGCCTGGGGGAAGTCCTTCCCTAACTATGGCTACACCTTC. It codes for CASAWGKSFPNYGYTF.

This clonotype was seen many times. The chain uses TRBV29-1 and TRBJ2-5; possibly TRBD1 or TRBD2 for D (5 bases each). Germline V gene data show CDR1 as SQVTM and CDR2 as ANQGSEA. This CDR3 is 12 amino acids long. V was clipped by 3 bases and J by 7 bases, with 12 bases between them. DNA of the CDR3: TGCAGCGTTGAGTCTCTAGGGACGACCCAGTACTTC. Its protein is CSVESLGTTQYF.

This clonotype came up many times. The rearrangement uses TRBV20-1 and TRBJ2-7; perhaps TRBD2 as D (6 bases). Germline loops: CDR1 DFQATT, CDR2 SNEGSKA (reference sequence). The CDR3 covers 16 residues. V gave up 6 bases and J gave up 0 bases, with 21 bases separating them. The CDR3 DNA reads TGCAGTGCCTCGCCCCCGCCGGGACTGGACTCCTACGAGCAGTACTTC. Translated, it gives CSASPPPGLDSYEQYF.

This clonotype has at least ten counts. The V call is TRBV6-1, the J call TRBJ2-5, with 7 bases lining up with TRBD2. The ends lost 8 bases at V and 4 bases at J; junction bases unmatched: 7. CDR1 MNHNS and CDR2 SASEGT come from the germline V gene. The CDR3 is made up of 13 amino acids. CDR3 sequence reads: CASGRGGGETQYF. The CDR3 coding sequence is TGTGCCAGCGGACGCGGGGGAGGAGAGACCCAGTACTTC.

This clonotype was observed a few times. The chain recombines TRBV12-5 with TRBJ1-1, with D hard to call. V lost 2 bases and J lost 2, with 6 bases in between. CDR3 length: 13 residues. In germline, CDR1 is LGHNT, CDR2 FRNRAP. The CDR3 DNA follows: TGTGCTAGTGGTTTGACCCGAAACACTGAAGCTTTCTTT. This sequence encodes CASGLTRNTEAFF.

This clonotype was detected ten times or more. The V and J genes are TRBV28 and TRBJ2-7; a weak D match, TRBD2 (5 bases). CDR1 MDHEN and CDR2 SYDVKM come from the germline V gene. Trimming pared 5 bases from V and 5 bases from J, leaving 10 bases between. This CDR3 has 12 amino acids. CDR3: CASSRARDEQYF. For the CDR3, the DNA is TGTGCCAGCAGTCGCGCGAGGGACGAGCAGTACTTC.

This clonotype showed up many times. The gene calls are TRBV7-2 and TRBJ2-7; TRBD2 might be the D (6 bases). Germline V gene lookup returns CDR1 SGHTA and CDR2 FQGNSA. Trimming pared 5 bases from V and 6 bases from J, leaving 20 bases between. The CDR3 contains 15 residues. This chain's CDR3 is CASSPGEVGVAEQYF. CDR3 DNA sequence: TGTGCCAGCAGCCCGGGGGAGGTTGGGGTGGCCGAGCAGTACTTC.

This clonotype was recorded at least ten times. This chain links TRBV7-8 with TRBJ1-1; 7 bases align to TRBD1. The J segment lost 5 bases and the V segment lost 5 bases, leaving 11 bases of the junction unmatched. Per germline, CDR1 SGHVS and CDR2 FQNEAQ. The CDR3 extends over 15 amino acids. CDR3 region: CASSNLTGKYTEAFF. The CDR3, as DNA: TGTGCCAGCAGCAACCTGACAGGGAAATATACTGAAGCTTTCTTT.

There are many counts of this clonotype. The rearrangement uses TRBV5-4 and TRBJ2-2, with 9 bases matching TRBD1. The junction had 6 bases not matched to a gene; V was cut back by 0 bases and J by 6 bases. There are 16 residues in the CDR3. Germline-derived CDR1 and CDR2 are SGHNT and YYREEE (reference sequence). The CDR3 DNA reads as TGTGCCAGCAGCTTGGCCCCGGGACAGGGCTCCGGGGAGCTGTTTTTT. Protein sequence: CASSLAPGQGSGELFF. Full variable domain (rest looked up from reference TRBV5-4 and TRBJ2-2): ETGVTQSPTHLIKTRGQQVTLRCSSQSGHNTVSWYQQALGQGPQFIFQYYREEENGRGNFPPRFSGLQFPNYSSELNVNALELDDSALYLCASSLAPGQGSGELFFGEGSRLTVL.

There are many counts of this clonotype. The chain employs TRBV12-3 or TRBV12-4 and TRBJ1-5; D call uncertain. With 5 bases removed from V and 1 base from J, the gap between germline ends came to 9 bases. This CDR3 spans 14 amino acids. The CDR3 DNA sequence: TGTGCCAGCAGTACTGACATCAGCAATCAGCCCCAGCATTTT. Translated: CASSTDISNQPQHF.

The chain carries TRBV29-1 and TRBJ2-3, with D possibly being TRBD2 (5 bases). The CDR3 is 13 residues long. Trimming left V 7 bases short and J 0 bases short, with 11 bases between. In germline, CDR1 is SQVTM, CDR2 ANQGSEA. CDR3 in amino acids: CSAIGVSTDTQYF. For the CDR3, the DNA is TGCAGCGCTATCGGGGTTAGCACAGATACGCAGTATTTT.

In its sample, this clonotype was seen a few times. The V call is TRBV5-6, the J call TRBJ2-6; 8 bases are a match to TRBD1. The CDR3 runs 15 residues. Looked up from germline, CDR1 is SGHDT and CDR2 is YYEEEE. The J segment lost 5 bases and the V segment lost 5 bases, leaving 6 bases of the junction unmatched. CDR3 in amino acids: CASSYDRGRANVLTF. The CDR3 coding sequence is TGTGCCAGCAGTTACGACAGGGGAAGGGCCAACGTCCTGACTTTC.

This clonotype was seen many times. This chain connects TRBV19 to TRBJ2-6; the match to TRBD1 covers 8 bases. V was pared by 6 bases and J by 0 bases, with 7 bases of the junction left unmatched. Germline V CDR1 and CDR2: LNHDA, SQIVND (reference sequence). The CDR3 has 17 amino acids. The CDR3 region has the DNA TGTGCCAGTAGAAACCGGGACAGGAGCTCTGGGGCCAACGTCCTGACTTTC. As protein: CASRNRDRSSGANVLTF.

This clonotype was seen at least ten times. The CDR3 sequence: CATSAEGQPQHF. In nucleotides, the CDR3 is TGTGCCACCAGTGCCGAAGGTCAGCCCCAGCATTTT. The chain uses TRBV24-1 and TRBJ1-5; D gene ambiguous. The CDR3 length is 12 residues. With 5 bases removed from V and 6 bases from J, the gap between germline ends came to 7 bases. Germline V CDR1 and CDR2: KGHDR, SFDVKD.

The CDR3 spells CAWSPGGNTEAFF. In nucleotides, the CDR3 is TGTGCCTGGAGTCCCGGCGGGAACACTGAAGCTTTCTTT. V is TRBV30 and J is TRBJ1-1; D gene ambiguous. Per germline, CDR1 GTSNPN and CDR2 SVGIG (reference sequence). Trimming stripped 2 bases from V and 1 base from J, with 8 bases between. There are 13 residues in the CDR3.

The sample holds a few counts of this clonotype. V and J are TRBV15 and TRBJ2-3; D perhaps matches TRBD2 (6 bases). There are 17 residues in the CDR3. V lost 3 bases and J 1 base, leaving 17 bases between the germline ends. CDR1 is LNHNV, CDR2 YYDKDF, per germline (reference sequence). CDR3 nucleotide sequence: TGTGCCACCAGCAGGGCTTCTAGCGTGACCCGCACAGATACGCAGTATTTT. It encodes CATSRASSVTRTDTQYF.

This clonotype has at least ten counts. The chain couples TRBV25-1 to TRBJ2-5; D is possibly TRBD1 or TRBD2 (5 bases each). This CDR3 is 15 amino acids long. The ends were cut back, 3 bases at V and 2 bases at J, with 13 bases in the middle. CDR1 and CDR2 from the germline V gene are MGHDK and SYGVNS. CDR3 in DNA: TGTGCCAGCAGTGATCCGGGACGTCTGCAAGAGACCCAGTACTTC. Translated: CASSDPGRLQETQYF. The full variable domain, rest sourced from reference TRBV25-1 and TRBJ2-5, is EADIYQTPRYLVIGTGKKITLECSQTMGHDKMYWYQQDPGMELHLIHYSYGVNSTEKGDLSSESTVSRIRTEHFPLTLESARPSHTSQYLCASSDPGRLQETQYFGPGTRLLVL.

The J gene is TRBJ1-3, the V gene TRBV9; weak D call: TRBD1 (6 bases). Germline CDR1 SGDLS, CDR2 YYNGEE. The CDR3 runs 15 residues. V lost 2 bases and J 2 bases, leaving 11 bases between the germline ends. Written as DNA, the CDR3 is TGTGCCAGCAGCGTCCGACAGGAAACTGGAAACACCATATATTTT. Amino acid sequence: CASSVRQETGNTIYF.

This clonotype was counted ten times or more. The CDR3 spells CASSLESSGRETQYF. CDR3 bases: TGTGCCAGCAGCTTAGAGTCTAGCGGGAGGGAGACCCAGTACTTC. The chain joins TRBV7-9 to TRBJ2-5; 11 positions match TRBD2. Germline V gene lookup returns CDR1 SEHNR and CDR2 FQNEAQ (reference sequence). The CDR3 totals 15 residues. The trim removed 1 base at V and 5 bases at J, leaving 3 bases unmatched.

The DNA of the CDR3 is TGTGCCGGGGGGGACAGGGCCTACAATGAGCAGTTCTTC. Translation: CAGGDRAYNEQFF. The rearrangement uses TRBV19 and TRBJ2-1; 9 bases map to TRBD1. Germline V gene lookup returns CDR1 LNHDA and CDR2 SQIVND (reference sequence). The CDR3 is 13 residues long. The V gene end was trimmed by 11 bases and the J gene end by 2 bases; junction bases not matched to a gene: 4.

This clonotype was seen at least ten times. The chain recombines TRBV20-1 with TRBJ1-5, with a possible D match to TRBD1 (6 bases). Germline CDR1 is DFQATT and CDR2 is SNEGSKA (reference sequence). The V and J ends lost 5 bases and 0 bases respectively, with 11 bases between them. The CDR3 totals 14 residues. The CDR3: CSADTDSSNQPQHF. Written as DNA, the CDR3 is TGCAGTGCTGACACGGACAGTAGCAATCAGCCCCAGCATTTT.

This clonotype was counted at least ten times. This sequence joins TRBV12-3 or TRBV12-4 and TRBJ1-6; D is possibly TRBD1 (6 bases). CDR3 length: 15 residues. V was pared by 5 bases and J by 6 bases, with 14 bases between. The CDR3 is CASSLSGVPNSPLHF. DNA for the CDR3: TGTGCCAGCAGTCTATCAGGGGTACCTAATTCACCCCTCCACTTT.